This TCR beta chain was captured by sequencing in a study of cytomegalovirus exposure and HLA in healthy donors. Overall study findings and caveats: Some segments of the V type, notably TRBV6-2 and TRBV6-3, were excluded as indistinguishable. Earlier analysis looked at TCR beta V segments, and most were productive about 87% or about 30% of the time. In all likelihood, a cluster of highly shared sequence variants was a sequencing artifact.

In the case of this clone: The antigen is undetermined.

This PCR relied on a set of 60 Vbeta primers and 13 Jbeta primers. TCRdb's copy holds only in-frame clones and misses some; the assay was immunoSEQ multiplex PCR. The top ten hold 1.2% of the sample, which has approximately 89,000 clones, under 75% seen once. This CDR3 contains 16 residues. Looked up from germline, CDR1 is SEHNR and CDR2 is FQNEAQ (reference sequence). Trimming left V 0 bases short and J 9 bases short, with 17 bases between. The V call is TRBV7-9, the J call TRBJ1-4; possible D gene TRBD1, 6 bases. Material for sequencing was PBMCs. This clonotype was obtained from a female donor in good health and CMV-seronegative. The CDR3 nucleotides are TGTGCCAGCAGCTTAGCGCAAGGGGGAACTGTGAAAAAACTGTTTTTT. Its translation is CASSLAQGGTVKKLFF.